These 18 T cell receptor beta chains share one sample of origin, sequenced in a study of T cell repertoires in cytomegalovirus infection. Each CDR3 protein is one row after TCRdb ran MiXCR on the reads. This table has a few hundred thousand distinct CDR3 sequences, 17% appearing once. Material for sequencing was PBMCs. All receptors derive from a human donor in good health (CMV status not recorded). Some clones in this sample may be carry-over from other donors' samples.

This clonotype has a count of ten or more. This chain connects TRBV7-2 to TRBJ2-5; 7 bases are shared with TRBD2. V shed 2 bases, J shed 4 bases, and the junction held 7 bases outside the gene matches. There are 15 residues in the CDR3. From germline, CDR1 is SGHTA and CDR2 FQGNSA. The DNA for the CDR3 is TGTGCCAGCAGCTTAAAAGCACCGGGGGGAGAGACCCAGTACTTC. It specifies CASSLKAPGGETQYF.

The V gene is TRBV7-9, the J gene TRBJ2-7; D possibly corresponds to TRBD1 (6 bases). Germline V gives CDR1 SEHNR, CDR2 FQNEAQ (reference sequence). The germline V and J ends were trimmed by 5 bases and 3 bases, with 14 bases remaining between them. The CDR3 consists of 14 residues. The CDR3 protein is CASSLRDTDYEQYF. CDR3 DNA: TGTGCCAGCAGCCTACGGGACACCGACTACGAGCAGTACTTC.

This clonotype has at least ten counts. The J gene is TRBJ2-5, the V gene TRBV5-4; 9 bases align to TRBD1. Germline V lookup: CDR1 SGHNT, CDR2 YYREEE (reference sequence). The CDR3 is made up of 15 amino acids. Trimming took 0 bases from V and 5 from J; bases not matched to a gene: 5. The CDR3 sequence is CASSLAGTGTETQYF. CDR3 DNA: TGTGCCAGCAGCTTGGCCGGGACAGGGACGGAGACCCAGTACTTC.

This clonotype was seen repeatedly, ten times or more. The J gene is TRBJ2-7, the V gene TRBV4-1, with 7 bases fitting TRBD1. Losses at the gene ends were 3 bases for V and 0 bases for J; bases not matched to a gene: 5. CDR3 length equals 15 residues. The V gene's germline CDR1 is MGHRA and CDR2 YSYEKL. CDR3: CASSQETGYSYEQYF. The DNA for the CDR3 is TGCGCCAGCAGCCAGGAGACAGGGTACTCCTACGAGCAGTACTTC.

This chain connects TRBV19 to TRBJ1-1, with D unresolved. The CDR3 has 13 amino acids. V dropped 3 bases and J dropped 6 bases, with 11 bases sitting between them. Germline CDR1 reads LNHDA; CDR2 reads SQIVND (reference sequence). CDR3 in amino acids: CASSMWQDPEAFF. The CDR3 nucleotides are TGTGCCAGTAGTATGTGGCAGGACCCTGAAGCTTTCTTT.

In its sample, this clonotype was seen a few times. The chain links TRBV18 to TRBJ2-1, with TRBD1 as a possible D gene (6 bases). CDR1 and CDR2 (germline): KGHSH, LQKENI. V was pared by 2 bases and J by 9 bases, with 17 bases between. The length of the CDR3 is 15 residues. The chain's CDR3 is CASSPNDGVQGEQFF. In nucleotides, the CDR3 is TGTGCCAGCTCACCAAACGACGGGGTACAGGGTGAGCAGTTCTTC. Filled out from reference TRBV18 and TRBJ2-1, the complete variable domain reads NAGVMQNPRHLVRRRGQEARLRCSPMKGHSHVYWYRQLPEEGLKFMVYLQKENIIDESGMPKERFSAEFPKEGPSILRIQQVVRGDSAAYFCASSPNDGVQGEQFFGPGTRLTVL.

This clonotype was recorded many times. This sequence joins TRBV12-3 or TRBV12-4 and TRBJ1-1; 9 bases map to TRBD1. V lost 3 bases to trimming and J lost 4 bases; unmatched junction nucleotides: 3. The CDR3 loop spans 14 amino acids. CDR3: CASSLGQGITEAFF. The CDR3 DNA reads TGTGCCAGCAGTTTGGGACAGGGAATCACTGAAGCTTTCTTT.

This clonotype has ten or more counts. The CDR3 is CASSSRQAAVYGYTF. The CDR3 DNA reads TGTGCCAGCAGCTCGCGACAGGCGGCGGTATATGGCTACACCTTC. The chain combines TRBV7-2 with TRBJ1-2; weak D call: TRBD1 (6 bases). CDR1 SGHTA and CDR2 FQGNSA come from the germline V gene. Trimming removed 4 bases from V and 5 bases from J, with 17 bases in between. The CDR3 has 15 amino acids.

The rearrangement joins TRBV12-5 to TRBJ2-2, with a tentative D call TRBD2 (5 bases). Per the germline V gene, CDR1 is LGHNT and CDR2 is FRNRAP. V was cut by 2 bases and J by 1 base, with 11 bases left in between. The CDR3 contains 16 residues. The CDR3 sequence: CASGLRSGLNTGELFF. The CDR3 coding sequence is TGTGCTAGTGGTTTGCGTTCGGGGTTGAACACCGGGGAGCTGTTTTTT.

In its sample, this clonotype was seen a few times. This chain links TRBV6-6 with TRBJ1-3; D unclear. V was trimmed by 5 bases and J by 0 bases, leaving 8 bases between them. This CDR3 contains 14 residues. Germline V gives CDR1 MNHNY, CDR2 SVGAGI (reference sequence). CDR3 protein: CASSPPRSGNTIYF. CDR3 DNA sequence: TGTGCCAGCAGTCCCCCCCGCTCTGGAAACACCATATATTTT.

This rearrangement joins TRBV12-3 or TRBV12-4 to TRBJ2-7; 8 positions agree with TRBD2. V shed 4 bases, J shed 2 bases, and the junction held 16 bases outside the gene matches. The length of the CDR3 is 18 residues. In DNA, the CDR3 is TGTGCCAGCAGTTGGATCGGGACTAGGAGTACCGTTACCTACGAGCAGTACTTC. This translates into CASSWIGTRSTVTYEQYF.

In this sample, this clonotype turned up many times. The chain has TRBV9 and TRBJ1-1; maybe TRBD1 (5 bases). The CDR3 length is 13 residues. Per the germline V gene, CDR1 is SGDLS and CDR2 is YYNGEE. V shed 6 bases and J shed 0 bases, with 9 bases lying between them. This CDR3 reads CASKGRLNTEAFF. DNA of the CDR3: TGTGCCAGCAAGGGACGCCTGAACACTGAAGCTTTCTTT.

This clonotype came up many times. This chain connects TRBV7-2 to TRBJ2-1; D might be TRBD1 (7 bases). Trimming took off 5 bases at V and 4 bases at J, with 12 bases between the two ends. The V gene's germline CDR1 is SGHTA and CDR2 FQGNSA. The CDR3 sequence is 14 residues long. CDR3 nucleotides: TGTGCCAGCAGCGGGGGGACAGTTTACAATGAGCAGTTCTTC. It codes for CASSGGTVYNEQFF.

CDR3 in DNA: TGTGCCAGCAGTGTAGGGGACAGAAACTATGGCTACACCTTC. Encoded protein: CASSVGDRNYGYTF. The chain couples TRBV6-6 to TRBJ1-2; 7 bases agree with TRBD1. The CDR3 runs 14 residues. V was clipped by 5 bases and J by 2 bases; unmatched bases: 5. The germline V gene encodes CDR1 MNHNY and CDR2 SVGAGI (reference sequence).

There are a few counts of this clonotype. The V call is TRBV7-4, the J call TRBJ2-6; no firm D call. V lost 3 bases and J lost 4, with 13 bases in between. This CDR3 contains 16 residues. Looked up from germline, CDR1 is SGHVT and CDR2 is SQSDAQ. CDR3 DNA sequence: TGTGCCAGCAGCTTGGCTCTCGGGTTCGGGGCCAACGTCCTGACTTTC. This sequence encodes CASSLALGFGANVLTF.

This clonotype was observed a handful of times. V usage is TRBV27 and J usage is TRBJ2-2; 7 bases fit TRBD1. The CDR3 runs to 15 residues. V was pared by 5 bases and J by 3 bases, with 6 bases of the junction left unmatched. Germline V gene data show CDR1 as MNHEY and CDR2 as SMNVEV (reference sequence). The DNA for the CDR3 is TGTGCCAGCAGTCTCGACAGGGCGGACACCGGGGAGCTGTTTTTT. Its protein product is CASSLDRADTGELFF.

V usage is TRBV28 and J usage is TRBJ2-7; D not certain. The CDR3 length is 12 residues. The germline CDR1 and CDR2 sequences are MDHEN and SYDVKM. The V and J ends lost 1 base and 10 bases respectively, with 11 bases between them. The CDR3 spells CASSLSTAGQYF. The CDR3 DNA follows: TGTGCCAGCAGTTTATCAACAGCAGGCCAGTACTTC.

This clonotype was counted only a few times. This chain connects TRBV5-1 to TRBJ2-5; D is perhaps TRBD1 or TRBD2 (5 bases each). Germline V gene data show CDR1 as SGHRS and CDR2 as YFSETQ. V was shortened by 0 bases and J by 1 base, with 16 bases between the two germline ends. The CDR3 totals 17 residues. The CDR3 DNA sequence: TGCGCCAGCAGCTTGGCCGACAGCGGAGTAACCCAAGAGACCCAGTACTTC. It translates to CASSLADSGVTQETQYF. The complete variable domain, with remaining parts taken from reference TRBV5-1 and TRBJ2-5, reads KAGVTQTPRYLIKTRGQQVTLSCSPISGHRSVSWYQQTPGQGLQFLFEYFSETQRNKGNFPGRFSGRQFSNSRSEMNVSTLELGDSALYLCASSLADSGVTQETQYFGPGTRLLVL.